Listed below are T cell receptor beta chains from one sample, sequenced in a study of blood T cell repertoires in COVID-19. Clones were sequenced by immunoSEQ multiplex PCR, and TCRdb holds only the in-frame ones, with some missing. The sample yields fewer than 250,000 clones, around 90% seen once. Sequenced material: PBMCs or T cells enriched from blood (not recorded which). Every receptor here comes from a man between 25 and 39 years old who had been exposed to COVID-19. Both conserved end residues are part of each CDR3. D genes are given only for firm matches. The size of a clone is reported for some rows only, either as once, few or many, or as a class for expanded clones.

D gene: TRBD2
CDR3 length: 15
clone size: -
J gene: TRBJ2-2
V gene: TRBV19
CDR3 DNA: TGTGCCAGCACCCTAGCGGGGAAGAACACCGGGGAGCTGTTTTTT
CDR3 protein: CASTLAGKNTGELFF

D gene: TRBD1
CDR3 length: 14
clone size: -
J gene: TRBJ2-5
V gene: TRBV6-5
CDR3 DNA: TGTGCCAGCAGTCGCGGGACAGGATGGGAGACCCAGTACTTC
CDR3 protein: CASSRGTGWETQYF

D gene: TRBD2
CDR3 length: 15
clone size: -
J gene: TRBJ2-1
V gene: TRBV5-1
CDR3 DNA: TGCGCCAGCAGCACCCTAGCGGGGGGACAGGGTGAGCAGTTCTTC
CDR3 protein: CASSTLAGGQGEQFF

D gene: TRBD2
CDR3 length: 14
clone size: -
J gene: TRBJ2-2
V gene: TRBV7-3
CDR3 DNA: TGTGCCAGCAGCTCGCGACTAGCGGACGGGGAGCTGTTTTTT
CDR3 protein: CASSSRLADGELFF

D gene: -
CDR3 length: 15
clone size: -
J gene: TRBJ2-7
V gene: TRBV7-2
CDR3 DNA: TGTGCCAGCAGCCAAGTTTACTCAGGGTACTACGAGCAGTACTTC
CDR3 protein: CASSQVYSGYYEQYF

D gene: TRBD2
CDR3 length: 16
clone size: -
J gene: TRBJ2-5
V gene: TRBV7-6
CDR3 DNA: TGTGCCAGCAGCTTAGGCGGGACTAGCGGCCAAGAGACCCAGTACTTC
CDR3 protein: CASSLGGTSGQETQYF

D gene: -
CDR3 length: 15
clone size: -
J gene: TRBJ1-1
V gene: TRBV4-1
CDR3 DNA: TGCGCCAGCAGCCAGGGGCCGTTCTGGTTCACTGAAGCTTTCTTT
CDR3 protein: CASSQGPFWFTEAFF

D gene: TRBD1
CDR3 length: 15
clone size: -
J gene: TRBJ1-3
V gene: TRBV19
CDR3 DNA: TGTGCCAGTAGTATCCGGGACAGCTCTGGAAACACCATATATTTT
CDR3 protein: CASSIRDSSGNTIYF

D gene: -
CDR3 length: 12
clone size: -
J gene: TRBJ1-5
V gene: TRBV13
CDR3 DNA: TGTGCCAGCAGCTTAGCCGGTCAGCCCCAGCATTTT
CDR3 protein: CASSLAGQPQHF

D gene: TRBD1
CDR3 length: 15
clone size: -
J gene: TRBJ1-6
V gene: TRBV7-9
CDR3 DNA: TGTGCCAGCAGCTTAAGTGGGACAGGGAATTCACCCCTCCACTTT
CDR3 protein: CASSLSGTGNSPLHF

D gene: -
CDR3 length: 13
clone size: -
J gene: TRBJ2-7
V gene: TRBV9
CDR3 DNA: TGTGCCAGCAGCGTAGTTGACCGGGGCGAGCAGTACTTC
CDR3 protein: CASSVVDRGEQYF

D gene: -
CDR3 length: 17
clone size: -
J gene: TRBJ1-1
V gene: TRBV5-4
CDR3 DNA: TGTGCCAGCAGCTTGGGGTCCGGGGTCCGCGGGGGCACTGAAGCTTTCTTT
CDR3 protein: CASSLGSGVRGGTEAFF

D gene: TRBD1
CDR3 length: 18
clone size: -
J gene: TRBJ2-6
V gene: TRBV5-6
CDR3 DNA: TGTGCCAGCAGCTTGGGTCCAGGGGGCTACTCTGGGGCCAACGTCCTGACTTTC
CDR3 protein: CASSLGPGGYSGANVLTF

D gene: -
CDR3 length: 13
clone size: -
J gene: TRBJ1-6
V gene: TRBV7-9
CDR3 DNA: TGTGCCAGCAGCCCCGGGGGGGCTTGGACCCTCCACTTT
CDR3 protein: CASSPGGAWTLHF

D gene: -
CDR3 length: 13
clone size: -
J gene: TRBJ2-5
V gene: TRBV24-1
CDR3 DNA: TGTGCCACCAGTGATTACAGGGAAGAGACCCAGTACTTC
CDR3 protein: CATSDYREETQYF

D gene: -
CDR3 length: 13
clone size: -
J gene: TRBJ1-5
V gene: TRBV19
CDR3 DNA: TGTGCCAGTAGCGTGGACAGAAATCAGCCCCAGCATTTT
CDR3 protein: CASSVDRNQPQHF

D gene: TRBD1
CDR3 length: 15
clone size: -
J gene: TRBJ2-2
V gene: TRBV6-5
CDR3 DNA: TGTGCCAGCAGACCACAGGGGCAGAACACCGGGGAGCTGTTTTTT
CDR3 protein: CASRPQGQNTGELFF

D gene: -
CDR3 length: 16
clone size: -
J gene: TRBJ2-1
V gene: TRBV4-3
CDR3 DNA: TGCGCCAGCAGCCAAGAAGGGAGGAGCTCCTACAATGAGCAGTTCTTC
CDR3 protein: CASSQEGRSSYNEQFF

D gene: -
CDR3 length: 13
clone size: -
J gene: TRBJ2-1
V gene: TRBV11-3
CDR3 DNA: TGTGCCAGCAGCTTAGGCCAGATCAATGAGCAGTTCTTC
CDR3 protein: CASSLGQINEQFF

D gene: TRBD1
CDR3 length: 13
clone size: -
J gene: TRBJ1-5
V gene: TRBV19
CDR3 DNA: TGTGCCAGTAGCCTGACAGGGGTTCAGCCCCAGCATTTT
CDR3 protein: CASSLTGVQPQHF

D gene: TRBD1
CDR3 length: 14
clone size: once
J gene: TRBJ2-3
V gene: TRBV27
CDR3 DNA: TGTGCCAGCAGTTTGGACAGGGGCACAGATACGCAGTATTTT
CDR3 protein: CASSLDRGTDTQYF

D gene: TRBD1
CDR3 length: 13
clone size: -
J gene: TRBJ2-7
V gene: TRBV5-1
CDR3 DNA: TGCGCCAGCAGCTTGGTGTCAGGGGGCGAGCAGTACTTC
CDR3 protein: CASSLVSGGEQYF

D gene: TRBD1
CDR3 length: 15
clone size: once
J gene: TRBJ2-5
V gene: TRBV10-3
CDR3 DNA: TGTGCCATCAGTGAGCCGACAGGGGATCAAGAGACCCAGTACTTC
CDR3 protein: CAISEPTGDQETQYF

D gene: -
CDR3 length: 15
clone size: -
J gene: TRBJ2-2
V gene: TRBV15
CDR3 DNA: TGTGCCACCAAACAGGTAGTGGGAAACACCGGGGAGCTGTTTTTT
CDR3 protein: CATKQVVGNTGELFF

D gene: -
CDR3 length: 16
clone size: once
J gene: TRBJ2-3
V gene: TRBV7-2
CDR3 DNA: TGTGCCAGCAGCTTGGGGGCTATCGCTGGAACTTATACGCAGTATTTT
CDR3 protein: CASSLGAIAGTYTQYF

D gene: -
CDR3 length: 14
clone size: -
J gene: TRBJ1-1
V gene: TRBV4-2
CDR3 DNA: TGTGCCAGCAGCTTGATATCGGGGAACACTGAAGCTTTCTTT
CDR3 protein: CASSLISGNTEAFF

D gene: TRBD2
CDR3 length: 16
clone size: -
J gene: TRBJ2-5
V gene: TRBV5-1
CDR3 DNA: TGCGCCAGCAGCTTGGGGGGACTAGCGGGTCAAGAGACCCAGTACTTC
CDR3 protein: CASSLGGLAGQETQYF

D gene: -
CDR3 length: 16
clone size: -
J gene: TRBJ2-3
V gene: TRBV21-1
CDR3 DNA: TGTGCCAGCAGCAAGCGGCCGGGGGGACGCACAGATACGCAGTATTTT
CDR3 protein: CASSKRPGGRTDTQYF

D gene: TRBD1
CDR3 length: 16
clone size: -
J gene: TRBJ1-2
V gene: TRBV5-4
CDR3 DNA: TGTGCCAGCAGCTTGGGGGGCGTGGACAGGGACTATGGCTACACCTTC
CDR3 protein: CASSLGGVDRDYGYTF

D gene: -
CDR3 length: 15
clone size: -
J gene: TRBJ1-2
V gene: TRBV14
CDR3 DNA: TGTGCCAGCAGCCCATACTTCGCAGGGATGGGGGGCTACACCTTC
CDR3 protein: CASSPYFAGMGGYTF

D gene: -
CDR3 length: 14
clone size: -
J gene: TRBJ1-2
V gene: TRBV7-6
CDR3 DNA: TGTGCCAGCAGCCAAGGACTTTTCGACTATGGCTACACCTTC
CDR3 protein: CASSQGLFDYGYTF

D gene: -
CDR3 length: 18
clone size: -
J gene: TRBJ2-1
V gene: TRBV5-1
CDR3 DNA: TGCGCCAGCAGCTTGGGGGGGAGGTCAGCTAGCTCCTACAATGAGCAGTTCTTC
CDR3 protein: CASSLGGRSASSYNEQFF

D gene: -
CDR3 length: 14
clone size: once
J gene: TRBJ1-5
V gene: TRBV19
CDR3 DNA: TGTGCCAGTAGCCCGACAGTGTTCGGGCAGCCCCAGCATTTT
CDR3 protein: CASSPTVFGQPQHF

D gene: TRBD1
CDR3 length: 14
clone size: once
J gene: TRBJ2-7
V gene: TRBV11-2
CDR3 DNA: TGTGCCAGCAGCTTACATGGGACAGGGTATGAGCAGTACTTC
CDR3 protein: CASSLHGTGYEQYF

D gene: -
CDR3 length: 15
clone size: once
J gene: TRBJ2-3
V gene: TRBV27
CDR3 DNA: TGTGCCAGCAAATTGTTCGTAGGGGGCACAGATACGCAGTATTTT
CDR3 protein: CASKLFVGGTDTQYF

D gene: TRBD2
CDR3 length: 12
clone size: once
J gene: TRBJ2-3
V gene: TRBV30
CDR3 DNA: TGTGCCTGGAACCCGGGGGGAGATACGCAGTATTTT
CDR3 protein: CAWNPGGDTQYF

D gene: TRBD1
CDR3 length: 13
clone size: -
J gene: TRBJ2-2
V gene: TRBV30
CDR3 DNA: TGTGCCGGGCTATCGACAGGGATTGAGGAGCTGTTTTTT
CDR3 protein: CAGLSTGIEELFF

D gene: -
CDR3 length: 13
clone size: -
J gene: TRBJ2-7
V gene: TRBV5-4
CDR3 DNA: TGTGCCAGCAGCTCCCTTAGCTCCTACGAGCAGTACTTC
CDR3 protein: CASSSLSSYEQYF

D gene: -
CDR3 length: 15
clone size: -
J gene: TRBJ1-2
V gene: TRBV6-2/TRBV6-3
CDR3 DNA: TGTGCCAGCAGCTTGGACAGTGAGAGGCTCTATGGCTACACCTTC
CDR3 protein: CASSLDSERLYGYTF

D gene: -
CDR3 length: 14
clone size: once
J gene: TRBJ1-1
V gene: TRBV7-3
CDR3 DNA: TGTGCCAGCAGCTTATATGGGAGTAGCACTGAAGCTTTCTTT
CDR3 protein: CASSLYGSSTEAFF

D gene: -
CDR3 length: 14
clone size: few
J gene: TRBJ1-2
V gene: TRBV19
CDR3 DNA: TGTGCCAGTAGTATCCGGGACACTAGCTATGGCTACACCTTC
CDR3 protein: CASSIRDTSYGYTF

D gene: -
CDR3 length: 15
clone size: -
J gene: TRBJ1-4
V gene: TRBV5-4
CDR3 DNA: TGTGCCAGCAGCTTGGGACGACAGGAGAATGAAAAACTGTTTTTT
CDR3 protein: CASSLGRQENEKLFF

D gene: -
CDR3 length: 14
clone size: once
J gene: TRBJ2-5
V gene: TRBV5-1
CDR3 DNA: TGCGCCAGCAGCCTGGGACTGGGCCAAGAGACCCAGTACTTC
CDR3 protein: CASSLGLGQETQYF

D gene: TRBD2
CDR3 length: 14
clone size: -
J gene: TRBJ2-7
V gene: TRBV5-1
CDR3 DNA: TGCGCCAGCAGGCCCAGCGGGGGGGTGTACGAGCAGTACTTC
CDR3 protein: CASRPSGGVYEQYF

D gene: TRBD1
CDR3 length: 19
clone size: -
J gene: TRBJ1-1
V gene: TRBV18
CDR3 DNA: TGTGCCAGCTCACCACGGGTTCAATCTGGCGGGACAGGGAGTTATAAAGCTTTCTTT
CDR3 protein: CASSPRVQSGGTGSYKAFF

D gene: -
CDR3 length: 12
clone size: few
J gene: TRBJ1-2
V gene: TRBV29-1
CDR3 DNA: TGCAGCGTTGAGGCGGGCAGCTATGGCTACACCTTC
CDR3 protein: CSVEAGSYGYTF

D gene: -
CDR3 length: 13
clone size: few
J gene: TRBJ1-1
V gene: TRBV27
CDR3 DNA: TGTGCCAGCAATTGGGCGGGGGGTACTGAAGCTTTCTTT
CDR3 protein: CASNWAGGTEAFF

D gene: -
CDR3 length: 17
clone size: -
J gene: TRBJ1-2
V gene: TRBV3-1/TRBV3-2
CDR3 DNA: TGTGCCAGCAGCCCTATCCGCCGCGGGGCGGAAGGCTATGGCTACACCTTC
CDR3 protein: CASSPIRRGAEGYGYTF

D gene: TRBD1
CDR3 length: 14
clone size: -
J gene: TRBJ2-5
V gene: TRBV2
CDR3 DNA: TGTGCCAGCAGTGTTGACAGGGTTCGGGAGACCCAGTACTTC
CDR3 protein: CASSVDRVRETQYF

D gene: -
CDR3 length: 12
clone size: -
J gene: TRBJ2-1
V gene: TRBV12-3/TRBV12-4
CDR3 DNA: TGTGCCAGCAGCCCAACTTCTGATGAGCAGTTCTTC
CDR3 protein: CASSPTSDEQFF